The clone carrying this T cell receptor beta chain was counted a single time. Its antigen is still unknown. This CDR3 is built from 13 residues. Trimming pared 2 bases from V and 0 bases from J, leaving 7 bases between. Germline V lookup: CDR1 SQVTM, CDR2 ANQGSEA. MiXCR, applied by TCRdb to the reads, yields one record per CDR3 protein. The sample includes approximately 630,000 distinct CDR3 sequences, 20% to 30% seen only once; the top ten take less than 9.5%. This sample stems from a study of T cell repertoires in cytomegalovirus infection. Looking at the study overall: Public signatures in TCR beta pointed to CMV infection and matching HLA type.

Study results and caveats: Summed frequency of public TCR beta families distinguished CMV carriers with the relevant HLA.

The clonotype originates from a human donor in good health (CMV status not recorded). Some clones in this sample may be carry-over from other donors' samples. The sequencing input was CD8+ T cells from PBMCs. The V gene is TRBV29-1, the J gene TRBJ1-1; D ambiguous. The CDR3 DNA reads as TGCAGCGTTGAATACGGAATGAACACTGAAGCTTTCTTT. This gives the protein CSVEYGMNTEAFF.